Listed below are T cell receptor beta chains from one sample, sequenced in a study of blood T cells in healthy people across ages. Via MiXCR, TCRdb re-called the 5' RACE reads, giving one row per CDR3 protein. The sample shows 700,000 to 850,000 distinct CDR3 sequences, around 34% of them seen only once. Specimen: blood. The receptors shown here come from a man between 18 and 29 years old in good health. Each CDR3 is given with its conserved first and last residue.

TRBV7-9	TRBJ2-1	CASSLGESEQFF
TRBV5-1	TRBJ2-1	CASSWVGDNEQFF
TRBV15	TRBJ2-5	CATSRLVGGPGETQYF
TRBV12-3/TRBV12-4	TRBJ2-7	CASSLSQGSYEQYF
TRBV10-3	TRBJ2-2	CAISDRDTGELFF
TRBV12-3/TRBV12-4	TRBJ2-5	CASSLGAFLGAAIETQYF
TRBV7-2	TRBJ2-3	CASSFYRGGELKDTQYF
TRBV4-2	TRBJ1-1	CASSTRDRGRFGDTEAFF
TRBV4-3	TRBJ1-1	CASSLKVANTEAFF
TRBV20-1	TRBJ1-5	CSARDSGGAPQHF
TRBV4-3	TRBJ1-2	CASSQVPVVGYTF
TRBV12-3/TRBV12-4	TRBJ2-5	CASRGEEQYF
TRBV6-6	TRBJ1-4	CASSYSGQRNEKLFF
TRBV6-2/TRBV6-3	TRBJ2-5	CASSYEGPETQYF
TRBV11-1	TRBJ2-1	CTSSSWTDNEQFF
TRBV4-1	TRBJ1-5	CASSQGPGRNQPQHF
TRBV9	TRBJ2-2	CASSANAGEGTGELFF
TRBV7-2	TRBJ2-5	CASSLTGGPIETQYF
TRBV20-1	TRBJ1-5	CSCEGIGVNQPQHF
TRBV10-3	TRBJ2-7	CVTTPTGNYEQYF
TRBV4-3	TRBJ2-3	CASSQHPGASGTSDTQYF
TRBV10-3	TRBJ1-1	CATQTGVNTEAFF
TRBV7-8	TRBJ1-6	CASSKGQRSSYNSPLHF
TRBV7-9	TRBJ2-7	CASSTLGTQRGYEQYF
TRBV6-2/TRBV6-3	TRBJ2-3	CASSTPRGSTDTQYF
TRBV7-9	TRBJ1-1	CASSLAGGRMNTEAFF